Reported below is one T cell receptor beta chain. CDR3 length equals 16 residues. J was trimmed by 2 bases and V by 4 bases; bases with no gene match: 12. Profiled with immunoSEQ multiplex PCR; TCRdb holds only in-frame clones, not every one. The sample shows 400,000 to 450,000 clones, 90% of them seen only once. The data are from a study of Ad26.COV2.S vaccination and SARS-CoV-2 variants. As to treatment: some 19 received Ad26.COV2.S at low or high dose, single or two shots; several received placebo; per-sample allocation not given. Specimens were obtained on day 63 following the first vaccine or placebo injection.

The chain uses TRBV5-3 and TRBJ2-7; 7 bases align to TRBD2. TRBV5-3 is flagged as an ORF with uncertain function. This clonotype was sampled from a person between 18 and 59 years old who received the Ad26.COV2.S COVID-19 vaccine or a placebo. The specimen was peripheral blood, collected in a trial of Ad26.COV2.S vaccine versus placebo. This CDR3 reads CARSAGEGPRTYEQYF. The CDR3 DNA sequence: TGTGCCAGAAGCGCCGGGGAGGGACCCAGAACCTACGAGCAGTACTTC.